This is a list of T cell receptor beta chains from one sample in a study of cytomegalovirus exposure and HLA in healthy donors. The protocol was immunoSEQ multiplex PCR, while the TCRdb copy is restricted to in-frame clones and leaves out a portion. The repertoire holds 150,000 or so clones, with 80% to 90% as singletons. The sequencing input was PBMCs. Receptor source: a woman in her twenties or thirties in good health and CMV-seropositive. The CDR3 runs from the conserved cysteine through the conserved F or W. Each record gives: D gene, J gene, clone size, V gene, CDR3 protein, CDR3 DNA. A D gene is named only where the DNA matches it firmly. Rows may omit the clone size; those that give it use once, few, many or a size class.

d_gene: TRBD2; j_gene: TRBJ2-1; abundance: NA; v_gene: TRBV2; CDR3aa: CASSGLAGQYNEQFF; CDR3nt: TGTGCCAGCAGTGGGCTAGCGGGACAATACAATGAGCAGTTCTTC
d_gene: NA; j_gene: TRBJ1-5; abundance: NA; v_gene: TRBV2; CDR3aa: CASSVRGLNQPQHF; CDR3nt: TGTGCCAGCAGTGTACGAGGGTTGAATCAGCCCCAGCATTTT
d_gene: TRBD2; j_gene: TRBJ2-7; abundance: once; v_gene: TRBV28; CDR3aa: CAAGLAAAEQYF; CDR3nt: TGTGCCGCGGGACTAGCGGCAGCCGAGCAGTACTTC
d_gene: TRBD1; j_gene: TRBJ2-7; abundance: NA; v_gene: TRBV29-1; CDR3aa: CSAGQGLYEQYF; CDR3nt: TGCAGCGCCGGACAGGGGCTCTACGAGCAGTACTTC
d_gene: TRBD1; j_gene: TRBJ1-5; abundance: NA; v_gene: TRBV28; CDR3aa: CASSLTGFNQPQHF; CDR3nt: TGTGCCAGCAGTTTGACAGGGTTTAATCAGCCCCAGCATTTT
d_gene: NA; j_gene: TRBJ1-1; abundance: NA; v_gene: TRBV2; CDR3aa: CASGREAFF; CDR3nt: TGTGCCAGCGGCAGGGAAGCTTTCTTT
d_gene: NA; j_gene: TRBJ2-5; abundance: NA; v_gene: TRBV2; CDR3aa: CASSVGAGQETQYF; CDR3nt: TGTGCCAGCTCCGTTGGGGCAGGCCAAGAGACCCAGTACTTC
d_gene: NA; j_gene: TRBJ1-6; abundance: NA; v_gene: TRBV30; CDR3aa: CAWSVRTRTHGTPLHF; CDR3nt: TGTGCCTGGAGTGTACGGACTCGAACCCATGGGACACCCCTCCACTTT
d_gene: TRBD1; j_gene: TRBJ1-3; abundance: NA; v_gene: TRBV7-9; CDR3aa: CASSLVGQGANTIYF; CDR3nt: TGTGCCAGCAGCTTAGTGGGACAGGGGGCAAACACCATATATTTT
d_gene: NA; j_gene: TRBJ1-2; abundance: NA; v_gene: TRBV5-4; CDR3aa: CASQRVDLSGGGYTF; CDR3nt: TGTGCCAGCCAAAGAGTGGACCTTTCTGGAGGGGGCTACACCTTC
d_gene: NA; j_gene: TRBJ2-2; abundance: once; v_gene: TRBV5-8; CDR3aa: CASSPWTATGELFF; CDR3nt: TGTGCCAGCAGCCCATGGACAGCAACCGGGGAGCTGTTTTTT
d_gene: TRBD1; j_gene: TRBJ1-5; abundance: NA; v_gene: TRBV19; CDR3aa: CASSGQGAGQPQHF; CDR3nt: TGTGCCAGTAGTGGACAGGGGGCGGGTCAGCCCCAGCATTTT
d_gene: NA; j_gene: TRBJ1-2; abundance: once; v_gene: TRBV2; CDR3aa: CATPLSRAGWDYGYTF; CDR3nt: TGTGCCACTCCATTAAGCAGGGCAGGTTGGGACTATGGCTACACCTTC
d_gene: NA; j_gene: TRBJ1-2; abundance: NA; v_gene: TRBV7-2; CDR3aa: CASSLGVSGTSYGYTF; CDR3nt: TGTGCCAGCAGCTTAGGGGTTTCAGGGACTTCCTATGGCTACACCTTC
d_gene: TRBD2; j_gene: TRBJ2-1; abundance: NA; v_gene: TRBV19; CDR3aa: CASSLLAGGYNEQFF; CDR3nt: TGTGCCAGTAGCCTTCTAGCGGGAGGCTACAATGAGCAGTTCTTC
d_gene: NA; j_gene: TRBJ2-1; abundance: NA; v_gene: TRBV5-6; CDR3aa: CASSLEGRGYNEQFF; CDR3nt: TGTGCCAGCAGCTTGGAAGGGAGGGGGTACAATGAGCAGTTCTTC
d_gene: TRBD2; j_gene: TRBJ2-1; abundance: NA; v_gene: TRBV9; CDR3aa: CASSVDGRSSYNEQFF; CDR3nt: TGTGCCAGCAGCGTAGACGGGAGGAGCTCCTACAATGAGCAGTTCTTC
d_gene: NA; j_gene: TRBJ2-6; abundance: NA; v_gene: TRBV7-9; CDR3aa: CASSLGRLGGANVLTF; CDR3nt: TGTGCCAGCAGCTTGGGCAGGCTGGGTGGGGCCAACGTCCTGACTTTC
d_gene: NA; j_gene: TRBJ2-7; abundance: NA; v_gene: TRBV7-9; CDR3aa: CASSLVQASYEQYF; CDR3nt: TGTGCCAGCAGCTTAGTCCAGGCTTCCTACGAGCAGTACTTC
d_gene: TRBD1; j_gene: TRBJ2-7; abundance: NA; v_gene: TRBV5-1; CDR3aa: CASSLSPTGFRAYEQYF; CDR3nt: TGCGCCAGCAGCTTGTCCCCGACAGGGTTCAGGGCCTACGAGCAGTACTTC
d_gene: NA; j_gene: TRBJ1-4; abundance: NA; v_gene: TRBV5-4; CDR3aa: CASSFAGAEEKLFF; CDR3nt: TGTGCCAGCAGCTTTGCGGGGGCTGAAGAAAAACTGTTTTTT
d_gene: NA; j_gene: TRBJ2-7; abundance: NA; v_gene: TRBV18; CDR3aa: CASSPALQNYEQYF; CDR3nt: TGTGCCAGCTCACCGGCCCTGCAGAACTACGAGCAGTACTTC
d_gene: NA; j_gene: TRBJ2-7; abundance: NA; v_gene: TRBV6-5; CDR3aa: CASSYSYRYDEQYF; CDR3nt: TGTGCCAGCAGTTACTCTTACAGATACGACGAGCAGTACTTC
d_gene: TRBD1; j_gene: TRBJ1-4; abundance: NA; v_gene: TRBV5-6; CDR3aa: CASSYGTVGEKLFF; CDR3nt: TGTGCCAGCAGCTACGGGACAGTGGGTGAAAAACTGTTTTTT
d_gene: TRBD1; j_gene: TRBJ1-1; abundance: NA; v_gene: TRBV4-1; CDR3aa: CASSFSGQRYTEAFF; CDR3nt: TGCGCCAGCAGCTTCTCGGGACAGCGGTACACTGAAGCTTTCTTT
d_gene: NA; j_gene: TRBJ1-1; abundance: NA; v_gene: TRBV9; CDR3aa: CASSLGAFRGTEAFF; CDR3nt: TGTGCCAGCAGCCTTGGGGCCTTTAGGGGCACTGAAGCTTTCTTT
d_gene: NA; j_gene: TRBJ1-4; abundance: NA; v_gene: TRBV5-6; CDR3aa: CASSSVTNEKLFF; CDR3nt: TGTGCCAGCAGCTCGGTCACTAATGAAAAACTGTTTTTT
d_gene: NA; j_gene: TRBJ1-4; abundance: NA; v_gene: TRBV10-1; CDR3aa: CASSEAQGRDGKLFF; CDR3nt: TGCGCCAGCAGTGAGGCCCAGGGGAGGGACGGAAAACTGTTTTTT
d_gene: NA; j_gene: TRBJ1-2; abundance: many; v_gene: TRBV14; CDR3aa: CASSQGDRSTGGLYGYTF; CDR3nt: TGTGCCAGCAGCCAAGGTGATCGATCCACTGGGGGACTCTATGGCTACACCTTC
d_gene: NA; j_gene: TRBJ2-1; abundance: once; v_gene: TRBV18; CDR3aa: CASSPPGSSYNEQFF; CDR3nt: TGTGCCAGCTCACCACCAGGGAGCTCCTACAATGAGCAGTTCTTC
d_gene: NA; j_gene: TRBJ2-1; abundance: NA; v_gene: TRBV7-9; CDR3aa: CASSLVLGGEQFF; CDR3nt: TGTGCCAGCAGCTTAGTCCTAGGGGGTGAGCAGTTCTTC
d_gene: NA; j_gene: TRBJ2-1; abundance: NA; v_gene: TRBV7-6; CDR3aa: CASSLGAYNEQFF; CDR3nt: TGTGCCAGCAGCTTAGGGGCGTACAATGAGCAGTTCTTC
d_gene: NA; j_gene: TRBJ1-1; abundance: NA; v_gene: TRBV10-3; CDR3aa: CAIKSGGTEAFF; CDR3nt: TGTGCCATCAAGTCCGGGGGGACTGAAGCTTTCTTT